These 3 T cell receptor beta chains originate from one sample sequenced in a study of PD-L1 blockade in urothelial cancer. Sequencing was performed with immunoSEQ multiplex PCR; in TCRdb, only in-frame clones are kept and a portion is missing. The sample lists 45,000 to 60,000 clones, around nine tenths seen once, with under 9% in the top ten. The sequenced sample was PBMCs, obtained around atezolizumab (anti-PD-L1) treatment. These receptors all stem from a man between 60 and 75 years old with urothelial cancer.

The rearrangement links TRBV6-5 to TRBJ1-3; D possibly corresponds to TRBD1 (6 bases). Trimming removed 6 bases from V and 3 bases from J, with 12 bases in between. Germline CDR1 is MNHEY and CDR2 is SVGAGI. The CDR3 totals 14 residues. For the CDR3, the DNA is TGTGCCAGCAGACAGGGTCTATATGGAAACACCATATATTTT. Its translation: CASRQGLYGNTIYF.

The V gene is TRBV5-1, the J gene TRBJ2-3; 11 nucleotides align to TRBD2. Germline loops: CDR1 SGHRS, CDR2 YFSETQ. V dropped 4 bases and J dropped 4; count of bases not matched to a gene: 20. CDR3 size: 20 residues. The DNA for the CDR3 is TGCGCCAGCAGCCTAGGTACTAGCGGGGGCGTTATGCTTTTTGCAGATACGCAGTATTTT. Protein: CASSLGTSGGVMLFADTQYF.

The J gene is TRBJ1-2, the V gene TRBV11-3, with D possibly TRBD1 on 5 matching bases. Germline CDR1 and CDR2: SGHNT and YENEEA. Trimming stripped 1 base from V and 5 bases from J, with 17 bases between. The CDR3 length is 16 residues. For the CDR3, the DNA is TGTGCCAGCAGCTTAGGGGCTGACAGAGACTCTTATGGCTACACCTTC. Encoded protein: CASSLGADRDSYGYTF.